This T cell receptor (beta chain) was recovered during a study of patients and donors after allogeneic stem cell transplantation (dated by TCRdb to between 2020 and 2021). Germline trimming amounts to 1 base on V and 7 bases on J, with 13 as the count of junction bases outside the gene matches. Sequences SGHAT (CDR1) and FQNNGV (CDR2) are obtained from the germline V gene. The CDR3 numbers 18 residues from cysteine through phenylalanine. Only the CDR3 DNA is retained, 54 bases long and in frame from the first base. The method behind the library was RT-PCR. The sequencing machine was a NextSeq 550. TCRdb trimmed public reads at Q25 via fastp, called clones via MiXCR and kept in-frame beta chains. Rows are combined by CDR3 protein, so each entry shows the most common genes and DNA. The sample data list approximately 250,000 distinct CDR3 sequences, and 11% to 15% of these were observed just once. 9.5% to 13% of the sample is taken by the ten largest.

This clonotype occurred a few times. The antigen it recognizes is unknown. The record has no base qualities; no much larger clone is one base away. What was sequenced was blood, either unsorted or a sorted T cell fraction (not recorded which). The sequence derives from a human donor who was either an allogeneic HSCT recipient or a stem cell or donor lymphocyte infusion donor (not recorded which). It is not recorded whose cells these are; they may come from a transplant donor. The rearranged segments are TRBV11-2 and TRBJ2-1; 10 central bases correspond to TRBD2. The DNA sequence follows: TGTGCCAGCAGCTTAGGTTTGCCCCTAGCGGGGGCCAAAAATGAGCAGTTCTTC. It is translated as CASSLGLPLAGAKNEQFF.